The clone carrying this T cell receptor (beta chain) was found many times. Its antigen is still unknown. Stated time point: patch test 2, 6 weeks after DPC sensitization. As for treatment: therapeutic diphenylcyclopropenone sensitization with weekly scalp DPC. The data stem from a study of human T cells and chemical hapten exposure. Background on the study: 2% DPC applied to a 2 cm by 2 cm arm area sensitized donors.

Study outcomes and limitations: Those TCRs sitting above 1 in 1000 frequency stayed the same with DPC sensitization.

Each CDR3 protein gets one entry after TCRdb re-called the RACE reads with MiXCR. The sample consists of approximately 97,000 distinct CDR3 sequences, around 10% of them appearing once. The sample consisted of whole blood, taken in connection with sensitization to the hapten diphenylcyclopropenone (DPC). The TCR originated in a woman aged 40 to 55 with alopecia areata. Some clones in this sample may be carry-over from other donors' samples.

In nucleotides, the CDR3 is TGCAGTGCTAGAGAATTTGGAGGCCTAACCGGGGAGCTGTTTTTT. Translated, it gives CSAREFGGLTGELFF. The J gene is TRBJ2-2, the V gene TRBV20-1, with D possibly TRBD2 on 5 matching bases. Between the trimmed V and J ends, which lost 0 bases and 5 bases, there was a span of 13 bases. There are 15 residues in the CDR3. The V gene's germline CDR1 is DFQATT and CDR2 SNEGSKA (reference sequence).